One sample yielded the 27 T cell receptor beta chains listed below, sequenced in a study of blood T cell repertoires in COVID-19. Profiling relied on immunoSEQ multiplex PCR, and the TCRdb table lists in-frame clones only, not all of them. There are over 150,000 clones in the sample; approximately 94% occur only once, and 0.6% to 0.9% lies in the top ten. The sample was peripheral blood. All receptors derive from a man aged 25 to 40 with COVID-19, enrolled during active disease.

The rearrangement uses TRBV3-1 (or the pseudogene TRBV3-2) and TRBJ2-2, with D possibly TRBD1 on 5 matching bases. CDR1 and CDR2 from the germline V gene are LGHDT and YNNKEL (reference sequence). V shed 1 base and J shed 7 bases, with 13 bases lying between them. The CDR3 has 15 residues. Here the CDR3 reads CASSQGSGYSGELFF. The CDR3 DNA reads TGTGCCAGCAGCCAAGGTTCAGGGTACAGCGGGGAGCTGTTTTTT.

The chain employs TRBV6-5 and TRBJ1-5, with 8 bases matching TRBD1. The CDR3 length is 15 residues. The V gene end was trimmed by 6 bases and the J gene end by 1 base; junction bases not matched to a gene: 5. Germline CDR1 MNHEY, CDR2 SVGAGI. CDR3 sequence reads: CASRSQGASNQPQHF. CDR3 nucleotide sequence: TGTGCCAGCAGATCGCAGGGGGCAAGCAATCAGCCCCAGCATTTT.

This sequence joins TRBV25-1 and TRBJ1-6; 7 bases line up with TRBD1. V dropped 5 bases and J dropped 7; count of bases not matched to a gene: 8. Germline V gives CDR1 MGHDK, CDR2 SYGVNS. CDR3 length: 15 residues. CDR3 sequence: CASSPTQGRNSPLHF. CDR3 DNA: TGTGCCAGCAGTCCCACACAGGGGCGGAATTCACCCCTCCACTTT. Complete variable domain (other parts from reference TRBV25-1 and TRBJ1-6): EADIYQTPRYLVIGTGKKITLECSQTMGHDKMYWYQQDPGMELHLIHYSYGVNSTEKGDLSSESTVSRIRTEHFPLTLESARPSHTSQYLCASSPTQGRNSPLHFGNGTRLTVT.

The gene calls are TRBV2 and TRBJ1-2; the match to TRBD1 covers 8 bases. Germline V CDR1 and CDR2: SNHLY, FYNNEI. J was trimmed by 8 bases and V by 6 bases; bases with no gene match: 8. The CDR3 consists of 13 residues. DNA of the CDR3: TGTGCCAGCAGGGAACAGGGGGTTAGGGGCTACACCTTC. Residues: CASREQGVRGYTF.

The V gene is TRBV9, the J gene TRBJ1-2, with a tentative D call TRBD1 (6 bases). With 0 bases removed from V and 3 bases from J, the gap between germline ends came to 12 bases. The CDR3 runs to 15 residues. Looked up from germline, CDR1 is SGDLS and CDR2 is YYNGEE. CDR3 DNA sequence: TGTGCCAGCAGCGTAGGCCAGGGGAAGTACTATGGCTACACCTTC. Amino acid sequence: CASSVGQGKYYGYTF.

This chain links TRBV7-3 with TRBJ2-2, with 8 bases identical to TRBD1. The germline CDR1 and CDR2 sequences are SGHTA and FQGTGA. CDR3 size: 15 residues. V lost 0 bases, J lost 4 bases, and 1 base stayed unmatched. The CDR3 loop reads CASSLTDRGTGELFF. The CDR3 DNA is TGTGCCAGCAGCTTAACCGACAGGGGCACCGGGGAGCTGTTTTTT.

The V gene is TRBV10-3, the J gene TRBJ1-5, with D maybe TRBD1 (6 bases). In germline, CDR1 is ENHRY, CDR2 SYGVKD. This CDR3 is 16 amino acids long. Deletions cut 2 bases from V and 1 base from J, with 12 bases between. CDR3: CAISEQGLGSNQPQHF. The CDR3 DNA is TGTGCCATCAGTGAGCAGGGGTTGGGGAGCAATCAGCCCCAGCATTTT.

The chain recombines TRBV19 with TRBJ2-7; 11 bases match TRBD1. V gave up 4 bases and J gave up 4 bases; unmatched junction bases: 3. Looked up from germline, CDR1 is LNHDA and CDR2 is SQIVND (reference sequence). The length of the CDR3 is 14 residues. CDR3 amino acids: CASSTDRGLYEQYF. In DNA form, the CDR3 reads TGTGCCAGTAGTACGGACAGGGGGCTGTACGAGCAGTACTTC.

The chain carries TRBV5-1 and TRBJ2-7; 7 bases line up with TRBD2. The CDR3 consists of 14 residues. The germline gives CDR1 SGHRS, CDR2 YFSETQ. V dropped 4 bases and J dropped 4; count of bases not matched to a gene: 8. The CDR3 region has the DNA TGCGCCAGCAGCCCCCCTGGGGGGGGATACGAGCAGTACTTC. Translating it yields CASSPPGGGYEQYF.

The chain carries TRBV7-2 and TRBJ1-2; 8 bases line up with TRBD1. J was trimmed by 7 bases and V by 2 bases; bases with no gene match: 6. Germline loops: CDR1 SGHTA, CDR2 FQGNSA. CDR3 length: 14 residues. The CDR3 coding sequence is TGTGCCAGCAGCTTAACGGGACAGGAAGGTGGCTACACCTTC. It yields the protein CASSLTGQEGGYTF.

V and J are TRBV7-2 and TRBJ1-1; D ambiguous. Germline V gene data show CDR1 as SGHTA and CDR2 as FQGNSA. This CDR3 has 14 amino acids. The V end was cut by 4 bases, the J end by 0 bases, with 9 bases between. DNA of the CDR3: TGTGCCAGCAGCTACACGTACGTGAACACTGAAGCTTTCTTT. Residues: CASSYTYVNTEAFF.

V usage is TRBV30 and J usage is TRBJ1-4; 9 nucleotides line up with TRBD1. The V and J ends lost 2 bases and 8 bases, in that order; junction bases with no gene match: 12. CDR1 and CDR2 (germline): GTSNPN, SVGIG (reference sequence). The CDR3 has 16 residues. CDR3: CAWSFPQGQGREKLFF. The CDR3, as DNA: TGTGCCTGGAGTTTTCCTCAGGGACAGGGAAGGGAAAAACTGTTTTTT.

The rearrangement links TRBV5-1 to TRBJ1-6, with 7 bases that match TRBD1. The CDR3 covers 15 residues. V lost 2 bases and J lost 10; bases outside the gene matches: 9. CDR1 SGHRS and CDR2 YFSETQ come from the germline V gene. CDR3 sequence: CASSFGQGVESPLHF. CDR3 nucleotide sequence: TGCGCCAGCAGCTTCGGTCAGGGGGTCGAATCACCCCTCCACTTT.

This chain uses TRBV5-4 with TRBJ1-1; D ambiguous. V lost 2 bases to trimming and J lost 6 bases, with 20 bases between them. CDR3 size: 16 residues. The germline gives CDR1 SGHNT, CDR2 YYREEE (reference sequence). CDR3 amino acids: CASSLDLQIDISEAFF. CDR3 bases: TGTGCCAGCAGCTTAGATTTACAAATCGACATCTCTGAAGCTTTCTTT.

The rearrangement uses TRBV7-9 and TRBJ1-5; D unresolved. Deletions cut 5 bases from V and 0 bases from J, with 11 bases between. This CDR3 region has 15 residues. Germline values: CDR1 SEHNR, CDR2 FQNEAQ (reference sequence). The CDR3 loop is CASSEGGYSNQPQHF. CDR3 nucleotides: TGTGCCAGCAGCGAGGGAGGGTATAGCAATCAGCCCCAGCATTTT. Full variable domain (outside the CDR3, taken from reference TRBV7-9 and TRBJ1-5): DTGVSQNPRHKITKRGQNVTFRCDPISEHNRLYWYRQTLGQGPEFLTYFQNEAQLEKSRLLSDRFSAERPKGSFSTLEIQRTEQGDSAMYLCASSEGGYSNQPQHFGDGTRLSIL.

The chain is built from TRBV7-9 and TRBJ2-2, with TRBD1 identical over 9 bases. The J segment lost 6 bases and the V segment lost 11 bases, leaving 10 bases of the junction unmatched. Germline V CDR1 and CDR2: SEHNR, FQNEAQ (reference sequence). The CDR3 spans 14 residues. In nucleotides, the CDR3 is TGTGCCCCCTACCAGGGACAGGGCGCCGGGGAGCTGTTTTTT. Translating gives CAPYQGQGAGELFF.

The chain couples TRBV6-1 to TRBJ2-2, with 8 bases aligning to TRBD2. In germline, CDR1 is MNHNS, CDR2 SASEGT. The CDR3 is 14 residues long. The ends lost 3 bases at V and 8 bases at J; junction bases unmatched: 5. DNA of the CDR3: TGTGCCAGCAGTGACGGGGGGGAGAGGGGGGAGCTGTTTTTT. This encodes CASSDGGERGELFF.

This clone was seen once. In nucleotides, the CDR3 is TGTGCCAGCAGCCAACGGCAGGGGGCGGCATCAGATACGCAGTATTTT. It specifies CASSQRQGAASDTQYF. The chain carries TRBV7-6 and TRBJ2-3; 8 positions match TRBD1. Germline trimming cut 5 bases from V and 4 bases from J; bases unmatched to any gene: 11. Germline loops: CDR1 SGHVS, CDR2 FNYEAQ. CDR3 length: 16 amino acids. Full variable domain (remainder filled in from reference TRBV7-6 and TRBJ2-3): GAGVSQSPRYKVTKRGQDVALRCDPISGHVSLYWYRQALGQGPEFLTYFNYEAQQDKSGLPNDRFSAERPEGSISTLTIQRTEQRDSAMYRCASSQRQGAASDTQYFGPGTRLTVL.

This clone was recorded once. The chain joins TRBV7-2 to TRBJ2-5, with 8 bases identical to TRBD2. The V segment lost 1 base and the J segment 4 bases; nucleotides outside the gene matches: 14. From germline, CDR1 is SGHTA and CDR2 FQGNSA. The CDR3 totals 18 residues. Here the CDR3 DNA reads TGTGCCAGCAGCTTAGACGGGACTAGTATTAGAGTAGGAGAGACCCAGTACTTC. Its protein product is CASSLDGTSIRVGETQYF.

V and J are TRBV24-1 and TRBJ2-3; D remains unclear. CDR3 length equals 12 residues. CDR1 is KGHDR and CDR2 is SFDVKD in the germline V gene. V was cut by 5 bases and J by 4 bases, with 6 bases left in between. In DNA, the CDR3 is TGTGCCACCAGTGCAGAGGCAGATACGCAGTATTTT. Translating it yields CATSAEADTQYF.

This CDR3 reads CASSVDRGPYEQYF. The CDR3 DNA follows: TGTGCCAGCAGCGTAGACAGGGGACCCTACGAGCAGTACTTC. The chain employs TRBV9 and TRBJ2-7; 7 nucleotides agree with TRBD1. Germline V gene sequence: CDR1 SGDLS, CDR2 YYNGEE. The CDR3 spans 14 residues. The J segment lost 2 bases and the V segment lost 0 bases, leaving 2 bases of the junction unmatched.

This chain links TRBV18 with TRBJ2-2; TRBD2 agrees at 10 bases. Germline lookup yields CDR1 KGHSH and CDR2 LQKENI. V lost 6 bases to trimming and J lost 3 bases; unmatched junction nucleotides: 4. The CDR3 runs to 15 residues. The CDR3 protein is CASSSSGGDTGELFF. The CDR3 DNA sequence: TGTGCCAGCTCGTCAAGCGGGGGGGACACCGGGGAGCTGTTTTTT.

The V and J genes are TRBV5-1 and TRBJ1-3; TRBD1 matches at 7 bases. After removal of 5 bases from V and 4 bases from J, the junction contained 6 bases not matched to a gene. This CDR3 has 14 amino acids. The V gene's germline CDR1 is SGHRS and CDR2 YFSETQ. This CDR3 is CASRLTGPGNTIYF. The CDR3 DNA reads as TGCGCCAGCAGATTGACAGGGCCCGGAAACACCATATATTTT.

The chain joins TRBV7-9 to TRBJ2-5; 11 bases agree with TRBD2. The CDR3 consists of 16 residues. Germline CDR1 and CDR2: SEHNR and FQNEAQ (reference sequence). V shed 10 bases and J 4 bases; nucleotides not matched to a gene: 14. The CDR3 DNA reads TGTGCCATTTCCTCGATAGCGGGGGGGATTCGAGAGACCCAGTACTTC. It yields the protein CAISSIAGGIRETQYF.

The CDR3 loop reads CASSVETGFFTEAFF. CDR3 DNA: TGTGCCAGCAGCGTAGAGACAGGATTTTTCACTGAAGCTTTCTTT. The chain carries TRBV9 and TRBJ1-1; D might be TRBD1 (6 bases). V gave up 0 bases and J gave up 4 bases, with 13 bases separating them. CDR3 size: 15 residues. Per the germline V gene, CDR1 is SGDLS and CDR2 is YYNGEE.

The chain couples TRBV5-1 to TRBJ2-5; TRBD1 might be the D (6 bases). The germline CDR1 and CDR2 sequences are SGHRS and YFSETQ. The V end lost 2 bases, the J end lost 6 bases, and 8 bases lay between the germline ends. The CDR3 covers 12 residues. This CDR3 reads CASSLQGKTQYF. Here the CDR3 DNA reads TGCGCCAGCAGCTTACAGGGAAAGACCCAGTACTTC.

The rearrangement joins TRBV9 to TRBJ1-1, with 9 bases matching TRBD1. This CDR3 has 19 residues. Per the germline V gene, CDR1 is SGDLS and CDR2 is YYNGEE. J was trimmed by 0 bases and V by 3 bases; bases with no gene match: 15. CDR3 residues: CASSEVTGGTGLMNTEAFF. CDR3 DNA: TGTGCCAGCAGCGAGGTGACGGGTGGGACAGGGCTCATGAACACTGAAGCTTTCTTT.